This TCR beta chain originates from a study of T cells in Graves' hyperthyroidism and ophthalmopathy. Notes on the study in general: For ophthalmopathy, model prediction preceded onset by a median about 6 months.

V was clipped by 7 bases and J by 4 bases, with 16 bases between them. The CDR3 covers 14 residues. Per germline, CDR1 SGHTA and CDR2 FQGNSA. The source material, RNA transcripts, was used to amplify TCR beta CDR3 regions. HTBI primers were employed in a first-round RT-PCR of the TCR CDR3. TCRdb fed the multiplex PCR reads into MiXCR, producing one record per CDR3 protein. The table records some 500,000 distinct CDR3 sequences, about 24% of them present only once. Many counts were recorded for this clonotype. The antigen is unknown. A patient was excluded if there was uncontrolled infection, other autoimmune disease, pregnancy or lactation. This sample holds PBMCs from about 10 ml fresh peripheral blood.

This receptor was identified in a woman in her 30s with Graves' ophthalmopathy. The sample taken for sequencing was blood. The chain recombines TRBV7-2 with TRBJ1-2, with D tentatively TRBD1 (6 bases). DNA of the CDR3: TGTGCCAGCATGCCGGGACAAAGTCCCTATGGCTACACCTTC. Protein: CASMPGQSPYGYTF.